This T cell receptor beta chain was obtained from a study of cytomegalovirus exposure and HLA in healthy donors (TCRdb year 2017). In the study overall: An earlier analysis of several hundred of the donors reported under 300 Gb of sequence data and around 120 million unique TCR beta sequences obtained from approximately 180 million T cells. Among the approximately 400 genotyped donors, around 81% belonged to the genetic ancestry cluster associated with self-reported Caucasian donors. An early release covering 500 to 750 HLA-typed donors comprised about 320 gigabases of sequencing data and tens of millions of unique TCR sequences. Across 300 to 500 genotyped donors of the cohort, an average of about 240,000 unique TCR beta nucleotide sequences per donor were sequenced, and around 19% of those sequences were non-productive. Alongside the repertoire data, information on donor age, sex, ethnicity and CMV serostatus was compiled. The study used immunosequencing to profile the T cell repertoires of around 600 subjects and linked those repertoires to cytomegalovirus serostatus. A later genetic analysis used genome-wide SNP genotypes for 398 of the 666 donors, treating that subset as a discovery cohort. In a later analysis, previously published TCR beta repertoires from several hundred donors were re-analyzed and high-resolution HLA genotyping was added so that TCR occurrence patterns could be studied. The later analysis used no new phenotypic data to find candidate immune exposures, relying instead on TCR beta sequences and their occurrence across donors. The number of donors typed differed by locus, with about 629-640 for A, B, C, DRB1 and DQB1, roughly 520 for DQA1, about 610 for DPA1, and around 450 for DPB1. A handful of DR-DQ haplotypes were treated as single units for association and clustering because of strong linkage in the cohort. Every repertoire in the discovery cohort had been generated on one and the same sequencing platform. Class I and class II HLA loci were covered by the typing at four-digit resolution. An earlier analysis of fewer than 750 of the donors used high-throughput TCR beta sequencing to judge whether each TCR beta V gene segment behaved as functional or pseudogenic. Along with the roughly 710-subject first cohort, a separate validation cohort of 120 different subjects was used. The aim of the study was to test whether cataloging public T cell receptors could identify signatures of past pathogen exposure. To predict cytomegalovirus infection status, the study brought together high-throughput TCR immunosequencing, statistical association of individual TCRs with disease status, and machine learning.

Library creation used the immunoSEQ multiplex PCR assay. The multiplex PCR relied on a mix of 60 forward primers for TCR Vbeta segments and 13 reverse primers for TCR Jbeta segments. A multiplex PCR assay on genomic DNA amplified the CDR3 region of rearranged TCR beta genes. On the Illumina HiSeq System, the amplified TCR beta libraries were sequenced as 87-base-pair reads. In the original analysis: Across the roughly 700 repertoires, a later analysis counted 80 million or so unique TCR beta chains, around 10 million of which were shared by at least two donors. A nearest-neighbor algorithm error-corrected the raw reads and collapsed the reads into unique sequences, merging closely related sequences to remove PCR and sequencing errors. V, D and J gene segments were assigned by aligning CDR3 sequences to IMGT reference sequences. For a sequence to be retained, a match of at least six nucleotides to both a V gene segment and a J gene segment was required. A rearrangement counted as productive if the CDR3 had no stop codons and remained in frame with V and J, and every other rearrangement counted as non-productive. Following IMGT convention, CDR3 was defined as the stretch from the second conserved V-encoded cysteine to the conserved J-encoded phenylalanine. The earlier analysis of some 550 of the donors excluded any sequence lacking an unambiguous match to a single V gene segment. An earlier analysis of a few hundred of the donors called V segments functional above 56.7% productive rearrangements and segregating when the between-donor standard deviation exceeded 5%. A statistical classification framework was developed to diagnose cytomegalovirus status using the catalog of TCR beta chain sequences. In a later analysis, V and J genes were assigned by comparing TCR nucleotide sequences against IMGT/GENE-DB human TR gene sequences. A later analysis assigned CDR3 sequences and most-parsimonious VDJ recombination scenarios with the TCRdist pipeline. In a later analysis, each TCR beta chain was defined by its CDR3 amino acid sequence together with its V-gene family, and reads without a unique V-gene family were excluded. To address suspected cross-contamination and a sequencing artifact, a later analysis removed approximately 600 highly shared, low-generation-probability nucleotide sequences. In a later analysis, a clonal expansion index was calculated for each public chain from normalized within-repertoire ranks of inferred template counts. A later analysis computed generation probabilities with a VDJ recombination model fitted to out-of-frame rearrangements, and checked the results against IGoR. Hypergeometric tests were used in a later analysis to score TCR-TCR, TCR-HLA and TCR-CMV co-occurrence, with a repertoire-size bias correction applied to the TCR pairs. To estimate false discovery rates, a later analysis permuted the HLA or CMV assignments 20 times. In a later analysis, co-occurring TCRs were grouped using DBSCAN, with TCRdist sequence similarity added in when clustering inside HLA-allele-positive subsets. Co-occurrence clustering excluded repertoires with fewer than 30,000 or more than 120,000 public chains, plus five with anomalous nucleotide sharing. TCRdb provides this immuneACCESS table in a form limited to in-frame rearrangements. Some clones are lacking; in checked studies, under half of them reflect an unresolved V gene, and why the rest are absent is not known. Clone size and V and J calls were adopted from that table, with D and trimming inferred from the DNA. Recorded for this sample are about 210,000 clones; around 79% of them occurred a single time. The ten largest clones add up to 1.5% to 2% of the sample.

Worth noting for this clone: What this receptor recognizes is not known. Base quality data are lacking; no much larger clone is found one base away.

Here is what the overall study found, with its caveats: Only TCR beta chains were sequenced in this cohort, and the absence of alpha or paired-chain data limited detectable features. At a false discovery rate of 0.05, a later analysis linked under 20,000 TCR beta sequences to specific HLA alleles. A later genetic analysis reported fewer N-insertions in productive TCRs among donors in an Asian-associated ancestry cluster than the approximately 700-donor mean. Presence/absence analyses assumed roughly uniform sequencing depth across donors, an assumption that may not hold. Three of the identified cytomegalovirus-associated TCR beta chains were confirmed in vitro to be specific for cytomegalovirus antigens. A further reported finding was that TCR beta sequences accurately predicted the HLA-A and HLA-B alleles for most subjects in the first cohort. For the cohort, immune exposure information was limited to CMV serostatus. A later analysis reported that several top co-occurrence clusters appeared linked to parvovirus B19, influenza, CMV and Epstein-Barr virus. In a later analysis, TCR association rates were found to vary across HLA loci, with the most associated TCRs seen for DRB1 alleles and the fewest for HLA-C alleles. In an earlier analysis of some 550 of the donors, most TCR beta V segments were observed in productive rearrangements about 87% or about 30% of the time, broadly matching IMGT annotations. In the study, about 150 TCR beta chains were listed as associated with cytomegalovirus. An association between a missense DCLRE1C variant and V-gene and J-gene trimming of TCR beta chains was found in a later genetic analysis and replicated in an independent cohort. While some public TCRs were present in many individuals, most TCR sequences turned up only very rarely across donors. A later analysis found that most CMV-associated TCR beta chains appeared HLA-restricted, with HLA associations seemingly driven largely by CMV exposure. Cytomegalovirus status was reported to be diagnosed by the classifier with high specificity and sensitivity in both the original and validation cohorts. HLA typing was unavailable for some donors at each locus, so association tests used only the typed subset. The sequencing pipeline was judged likely to have produced a cluster of highly shared sequence variants as a technical artifact. The authors suggested that the approach could potentially be generalized to other disease states and immunological phenotypes. Linkage disequilibrium might explain the correlated functional status among segregating V segments, but an unknown experimental factor could not be excluded. Compared with equally common non-associated chains, HLA-associated TCR beta chains in a later analysis were more clonally expanded and had lower generation probabilities. When HLA alleles, especially DR and DQ, strongly co-occurred, TCR associations were difficult to assign to individual alleles. Because counts were too low, seventeen rarely observed V segments, including chromosome 9 orphons, were excluded from the earlier analysis of 587 of the donors. The 87-base-pair reads could not distinguish some IMGT-functional V segments, including TRBV6-2 and TRBV6-3, so those segments were excluded.

The cohort consisted of 650 to 850 healthy bone marrow donors. At the time of sampling, every cohort member was nominally healthy, though immune exposures that went unrecorded were likely present. The donor was CMV seronegative and belonged to the group of approximately 320 seronegative cohort members. A peripheral blood sample was provided by each donor, and peripheral blood mononuclear cells were used for TCR beta sequencing. Genomic DNA extraction from the blood cell samples was performed with the Qiagen DNeasy Blood Extraction Kit. CDR1 and CDR2 (MNHEY, SVGAGI) derive from the germline V gene. CDR3 length: 13 amino acids, cysteine to phenylalanine. Of all the DNA, just the CDR3 is kept, 39 bases in frame from base 1. A distance of 10 bases separates the germline ends of V and J, which lose 5 bases and 2 bases respectively.

Rearrangement joined TRBV6-5 to TRBJ2-7; perhaps TRBD2 is the D gene, with 5 bases matching. The receptor was isolated from a male donor in good health and CMV-seronegative. The sample taken for sequencing was PBMCs. The sequenced DNA: TGTGCCAGCAGTCTTACCGGGACCTACGAGCAGTACTTC. Its translation is CASSLTGTYEQYF.